What follows are 7 T cell receptor beta chains derived from one specimen sequenced in a study of blood T cell repertoires in COVID-19. Assay used: immunoSEQ multiplex PCR; TCRdb lists only in-frame clones, some missing. In the table there are around 300,000 clones, around 90% of which are singletons. Sequenced input: peripheral blood. The receptors originated from a woman aged 40 to 49 with COVID-19, enrolled during active disease.

This rearrangement joins TRBV24-1 to TRBJ2-3; 13 bases are shared with TRBD2. Germline-derived CDR1 and CDR2 are KGHDR and SFDVKD. This CDR3 has 19 residues. Unmatched junction bases numbered 10, after V lost 5 bases and J lost 0 bases. CDR3 coding DNA: TGTGCCACCAGTGCGGCCCGAACTAGCGGGGGGGCTAGCACAGATACGCAGTATTTT. This codes for CATSAARTSGGASTDTQYF.

The genes are TRBV5-6 and TRBJ1-2, with D unclear. This CDR3 spans 15 amino acids. Trimming removed 3 bases from V and 8 bases from J, with 20 bases in between. Germline V gene data show CDR1 as SGHDT and CDR2 as YYEEEE. CDR3 DNA: TGTGCCAGCAGCTCAGCGATGGGAGGGCTGAAGGGCTACACCTTC. This translates into CASSSAMGGLKGYTF.

This clone was detected a few times. The chain links TRBV15 to TRBJ1-4; tentatively, D is TRBD1 (5 bases). V was clipped by 5 bases and J by 5 bases, with 15 bases between them. In germline, CDR1 is LNHNV, CDR2 YYDKDF (reference sequence). The CDR3 spans 15 residues. The CDR3 DNA reads TGTGCCACCAGCCCCGGGGGGTTCGGGAATGAAAAACTGTTTTTT. Amino acids: CATSPGGFGNEKLFF.

A few counts support this clone. The V and J genes are TRBV25-1 and TRBJ1-1, with D perhaps matching TRBD1 (5 bases). Trimming shortened V by 4 bases and J by 1 base, and 10 bases separated the two germline ends. The germline V gene has CDR1 MGHDK and CDR2 SYGVNS. CDR3 length: 14 amino acids. CDR3 sequence: CASSAGPANTEAFF. The CDR3 DNA follows: TGTGCCAGCAGTGCAGGGCCCGCGAACACTGAAGCTTTCTTT. Together with reference TRBV25-1 and TRBJ1-1, the CDR3 gives the full variable domain: EADIYQTPRYLVIGTGKKITLECSQTMGHDKMYWYQQDPGMELHLIHYSYGVNSTEKGDLSSESTVSRIRTEHFPLTLESARPSHTSQYLCASSAGPANTEAFFGQGTRLTVV.

The chain joins TRBV18 to TRBJ2-1; 9 bases fit TRBD1. CDR3 length: 14 residues. Germline lookup yields CDR1 KGHSH and CDR2 LQKENI. Trimming removed 6 bases from V and 8 bases from J; junction bases left unmatched: 8. This chain's CDR3 is CASSPGQGPYEQFF. The DNA of the CDR3 is TGTGCCAGCTCGCCGGGACAGGGCCCTTATGAGCAGTTCTTC.

The chain carries TRBV11-2 and TRBJ1-2, with 7 bases identical to TRBD1. Germline V lookup: CDR1 SGHAT, CDR2 FQNNGV. CDR3 size: 15 residues. Trimming at V came to 0 bases and at J to 3 bases, leaving 4 bases not matched to a gene. CDR3 DNA: TGTGCCAGCAGCTTAGAGATTCAGGGGGACTATGGCTACACCTTC. As protein: CASSLEIQGDYGYTF.

The chain joins TRBV7-3 to TRBJ1-2; possibly TRBD1 for D (5 bases). Trimming took 0 bases from V and 6 from J, leaving 11 bases between them. This CDR3 comprises 14 residues. Germline CDR1 is SGHTA and CDR2 is FQGTGA. Written as DNA, the CDR3 is TGTGCCAGCAGCTTAACCCCAGGGTTTGATGGCTACACCTTC. Amino acid sequence: CASSLTPGFDGYTF.